Sequencing of this T cell receptor (beta chain) was carried out in a study of cytomegalovirus exposure and HLA in healthy donors. Overall study: The 550 to 800 first-cohort repertoires and the 95 to 150 validation repertoires shared the same platform, a later analysis reported.

TCRdb's table, derived via immunoSEQ multiplex PCR, lists solely in-frame clones and lacks some. The sample consists of about 73,000 clones, approximately 95% of them appearing once. Study-wide results and caveats: Listed as cytomegalovirus-associated were more than 150 TCR beta chains. The classifier, whose performance was assessed in both the original and validation cohorts, reportedly diagnosed cytomegalovirus status with high specificity and sensitivity.

Germline values: CDR1 GTSNPN, CDR2 SVGIG (reference sequence). The CDR3 spans 12 residues. V was clipped by 1 base and J by 5 bases; unmatched bases: 1. Points on this clone: Its antigen is as yet unknown.

Material: PBMCs. V is TRBV30 and J is TRBJ1-1, with 7 bases identical to TRBD1. The TCR originated in a man younger than 35 in good health and CMV-seronegative. The CDR3 spells CAWSAQGTEAFF. The CDR3 bases are TGTGCCTGGAGTGCACAGGGGACTGAAGCTTTCTTT. The entire variable domain, with the rest obtained from reference TRBV30 and TRBJ1-1, is as follows: SQTIHQWPATLVQPVGSPLSLECTVEGTSNPNLYWYRQAAGRGLQLLFYSVGIGQISSEVPQNLSASRPQDRQFILSSKKLLLSDSGFYLCAWSAQGTEAFFGQGTRLTVV.